This entry lists 4 T cell receptor beta chains sequenced from one sample in a study of blood T cell repertoires in COVID-19 (dated by TCRdb to about 2020). The library was obtained by the immunoSEQ multiplex PCR assay. The table comes from immuneACCESS by way of TCRdb, which keeps in-frame sequences with V and J called. Part of the clones is missing from these tables; in studies checked, under half for an unresolved V gene and the rest for unknown reasons. Recorded for this sample are more than 95,000 clones; more than 75% of them occurred a single time. Jointly, the top ten make up 12% of the sample. The specimen sequenced was peripheral blood. Receptors were obtained from a human donor in a cohort sampled during active COVID-19.

The gene calls are TRBV27 and TRBJ1-1; D gene unclear. This CDR3 spans 13 amino acids. CDR1 and CDR2 (germline): MNHEY, SMNVEV (reference sequence). V was clipped by 5 bases and J by 0 bases, with 7 bases between them. The CDR3 DNA sequence: TGTGCCAGCAGTCGTTCAGTGAACACTGAAGCTTTCTTT. Protein sequence: CASSRSVNTEAFF.

The chain has TRBV7-2 and TRBJ2-1; 8 bases agree with TRBD2. CDR3 size: 15 residues. CDR1 and CDR2 from the germline V gene are SGHTA and FQGNSA. With V trimmed by 1 base and J by 4 bases, 3 bases remained unmatched. The CDR3 here is CASSLVRGGYNEQFF. The CDR3 nucleotides read TGTGCCAGCAGCTTAGTACGGGGGGGGTACAATGAGCAGTTCTTC.

This clone is a singleton in its sample. The chain recombines TRBV3-1 (or the pseudogene TRBV3-2) with TRBJ2-3, with D possibly being TRBD2 (5 bases). V was shortened by 1 base and J by 6 bases, with 8 bases between the two germline ends. Germline V lookup: CDR1 LGHDT, CDR2 YNNKEL (reference sequence). This CDR3 region has 13 residues. In DNA form, the CDR3 reads TGTGCCAGCAGCCAAGCCGGGGTGGATACGCAGTATTTT. Its protein product is CASSQAGVDTQYF.

The chain employs TRBV6-5 and TRBJ2-2, with 9 bases matching TRBD2. Germline V gene sequence: CDR1 MNHEY, CDR2 SVGAGI. The CDR3 totals 15 residues. The J segment lost 6 bases and the V segment lost 7 bases, leaving 9 bases of the junction unmatched. CDR3 sequence: CASTTGTSPPGELFF. CDR3 sequence (DNA): TGTGCCAGCACCACCGGGACTAGCCCCCCCGGGGAGCTGTTTTTT.